This T cell receptor (beta chain) appears in the sequencing data of a study of T-cell reconstitution after alpha-beta-depleted transplantation in children. Construction of the TCRbeta library involved unique molecular identifiers. TCRdb re-analysed the PCR reads in MiXCR, keeping a single row per CDR3 protein. The table records a few hundred thousand distinct CDR3 sequences, over 9.5% of them present only once. The CDR3 extends over 14 amino acids. Looked up from germline, CDR1 is SQVTM and CDR2 is ANQGSEA. The V and J ends lost 7 bases and 6 bases respectively, with 18 bases between them. The chain uses TRBV29-1 and TRBJ2-2, with a weak D call TRBD1 (5 bases). Source: PBMCs from the stem cell graft donor, taken from the stem cell graft. The TCR sequence derives from a human donor who donated a stem cell graft to a child with SCID. The CDR3 here is CSAERYRQSGELFF. CDR3 coding DNA: TGCAGCGCCGAACGTTACCGACAGTCCGGGGAGCTGTTTTTT.